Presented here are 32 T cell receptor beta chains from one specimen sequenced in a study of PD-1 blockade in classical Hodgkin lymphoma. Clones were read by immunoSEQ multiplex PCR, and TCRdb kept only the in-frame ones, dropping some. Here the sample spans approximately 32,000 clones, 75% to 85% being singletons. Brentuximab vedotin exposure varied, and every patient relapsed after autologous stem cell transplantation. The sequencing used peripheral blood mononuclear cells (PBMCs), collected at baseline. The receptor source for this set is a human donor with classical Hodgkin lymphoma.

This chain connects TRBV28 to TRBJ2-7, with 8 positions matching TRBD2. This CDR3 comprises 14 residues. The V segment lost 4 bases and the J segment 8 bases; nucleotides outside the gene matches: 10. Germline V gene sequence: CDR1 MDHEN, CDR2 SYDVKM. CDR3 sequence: CASSSTAGVNQQYF. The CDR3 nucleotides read TGTGCCAGCAGTTCGACAGCGGGGGTAAATCAGCAGTACTTC.

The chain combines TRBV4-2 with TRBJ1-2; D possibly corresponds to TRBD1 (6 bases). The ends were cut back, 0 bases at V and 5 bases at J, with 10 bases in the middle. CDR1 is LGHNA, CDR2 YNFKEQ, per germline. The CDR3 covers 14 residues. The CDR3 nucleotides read TGTGCCAGCAGCCAAGAACAGGGACTTTATGGCTACACCTTC. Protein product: CASSQEQGLYGYTF.

The CDR3, as DNA: TGTGCCAGTAGTATCCCGGACAGGGTCGAAGCTTTCTTT. This translates into CASSIPDRVEAFF. The V call is TRBV19, the J call TRBJ1-1, with 8 positions matching TRBD1. This CDR3 comprises 13 residues. Germline V lookup: CDR1 LNHDA, CDR2 SQIVND (reference sequence). The V and J ends lost 3 bases and 8 bases, in that order; junction bases with no gene match: 5.

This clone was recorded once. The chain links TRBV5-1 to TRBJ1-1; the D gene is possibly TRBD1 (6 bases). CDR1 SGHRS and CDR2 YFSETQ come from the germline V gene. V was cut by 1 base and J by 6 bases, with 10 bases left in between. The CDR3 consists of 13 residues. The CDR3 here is CASSLRGKAEAFF. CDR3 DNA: TGCGCCAGCAGCTTGAGGGGGAAGGCTGAAGCTTTCTTT.

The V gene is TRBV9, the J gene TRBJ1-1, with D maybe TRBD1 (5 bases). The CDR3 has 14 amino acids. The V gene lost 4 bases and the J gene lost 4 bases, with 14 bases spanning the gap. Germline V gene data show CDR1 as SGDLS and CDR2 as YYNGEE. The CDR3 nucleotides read TGTGCCAGCAGCTCGGGGACGGGACGCACTGAAGCTTTCTTT. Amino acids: CASSSGTGRTEAFF. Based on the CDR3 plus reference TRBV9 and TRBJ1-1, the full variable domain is DSGVTQTPKHLITATGQRVTLRCSPRSGDLSVYWYQQSLDQGLQFLIQYYNGEERAKGNILERFSAQQFPDLHSELNLSSLELGDSALYFCASSSGTGRTEAFFGQGTRLTVV.

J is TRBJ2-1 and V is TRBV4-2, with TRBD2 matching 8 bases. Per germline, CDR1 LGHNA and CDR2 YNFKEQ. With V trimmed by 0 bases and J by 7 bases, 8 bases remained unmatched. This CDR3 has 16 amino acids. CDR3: CASSQDPGGGRNEQFF. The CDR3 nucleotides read TGTGCCAGCAGCCAAGATCCCGGGGGGGGTAGGAATGAGCAGTTCTTC.

The CDR3 nucleotides read TGTGCCAGCAGCGTGCCCCTGGGACAGGGGAACACCGGGGAGCTGTTTTTT. Protein: CASSVPLGQGNTGELFF. V usage is TRBV13 and J usage is TRBJ2-2; TRBD1 matches 9 bases. With V trimmed by 5 bases and J by 1 base, 8 bases remained unmatched. This CDR3 has 17 residues. Germline V gene sequence: CDR1 PRHDT, CDR2 FYEKMQ (reference sequence).

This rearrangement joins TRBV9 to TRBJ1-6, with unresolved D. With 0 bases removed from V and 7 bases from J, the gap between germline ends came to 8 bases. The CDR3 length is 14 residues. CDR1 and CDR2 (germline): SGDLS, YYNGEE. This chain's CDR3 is CASSVGPVNSPLHF. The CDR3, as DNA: TGTGCCAGCAGCGTAGGTCCAGTAAATTCACCCCTCCACTTT.

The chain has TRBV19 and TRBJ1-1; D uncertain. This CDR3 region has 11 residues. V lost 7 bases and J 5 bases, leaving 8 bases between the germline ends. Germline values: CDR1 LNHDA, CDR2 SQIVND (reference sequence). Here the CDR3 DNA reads TGTGCCAGTAATTTGGGGACTGAAGCTTTCTTT. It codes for CASNLGTEAFF.

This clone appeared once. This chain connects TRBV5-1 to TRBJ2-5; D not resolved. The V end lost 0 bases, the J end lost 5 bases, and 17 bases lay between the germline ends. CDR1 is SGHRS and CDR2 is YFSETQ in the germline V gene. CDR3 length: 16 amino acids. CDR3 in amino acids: CASSLGIRLLQETQYF. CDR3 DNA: TGCGCCAGCAGCTTGGGAATACGACTGCTCCAGGAGACCCAGTACTTC.

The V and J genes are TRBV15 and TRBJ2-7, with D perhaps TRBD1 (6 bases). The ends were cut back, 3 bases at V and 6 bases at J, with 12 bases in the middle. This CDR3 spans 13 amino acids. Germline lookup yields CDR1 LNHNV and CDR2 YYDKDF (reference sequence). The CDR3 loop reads CATSRTGRSEQYF. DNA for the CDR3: TGTGCCACCAGCAGGACAGGCAGGTCCGAGCAGTACTTC.

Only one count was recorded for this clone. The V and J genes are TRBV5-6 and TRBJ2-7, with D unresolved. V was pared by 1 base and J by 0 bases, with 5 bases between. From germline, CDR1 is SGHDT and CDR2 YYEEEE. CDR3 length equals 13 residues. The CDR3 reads CASSLFTSYEQYF. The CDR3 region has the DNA TGTGCCAGCAGCTTGTTCACCTCCTACGAGCAGTACTTC.

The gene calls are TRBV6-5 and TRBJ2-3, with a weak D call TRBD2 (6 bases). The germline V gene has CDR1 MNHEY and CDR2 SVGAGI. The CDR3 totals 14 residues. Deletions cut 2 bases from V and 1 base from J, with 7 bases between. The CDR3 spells CASSYREGTDTQYF. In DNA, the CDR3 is TGTGCCAGCAGTTACAGGGAGGGCACAGATACGCAGTATTTT.

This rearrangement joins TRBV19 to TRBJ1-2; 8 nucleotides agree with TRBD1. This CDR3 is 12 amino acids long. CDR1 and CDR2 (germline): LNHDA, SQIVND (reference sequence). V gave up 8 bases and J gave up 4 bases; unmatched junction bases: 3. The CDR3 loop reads CASFDRGYGYTF. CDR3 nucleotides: TGTGCCAGTTTTGACAGGGGCTATGGCTACACCTTC.

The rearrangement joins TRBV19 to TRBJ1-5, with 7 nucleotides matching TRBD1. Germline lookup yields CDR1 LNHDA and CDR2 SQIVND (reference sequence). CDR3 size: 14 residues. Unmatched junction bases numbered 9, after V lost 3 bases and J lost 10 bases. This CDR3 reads CASSILITGAPQHF. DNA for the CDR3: TGTGCCAGTAGTATCCTTATAACAGGGGCACCCCAGCATTTT.

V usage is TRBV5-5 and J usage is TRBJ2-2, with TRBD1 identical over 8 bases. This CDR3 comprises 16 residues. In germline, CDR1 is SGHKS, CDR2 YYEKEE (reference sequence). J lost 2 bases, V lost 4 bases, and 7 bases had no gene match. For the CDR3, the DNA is TGTGCCAGCAGCCTCGACAGGGGCCTTAACACCGGGGAGCTGTTTTTT. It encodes CASSLDRGLNTGELFF. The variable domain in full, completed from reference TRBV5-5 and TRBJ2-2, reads DAGVTQSPTHLIKTRGQQVTLRCSPISGHKSVSWYQQVLGQGPQFIFQYYEKEERGRGNFPDRFSARQFPNYSSELNVNALLLGDSALYLCASSLDRGLNTGELFFGEGSRLTVL.

CDR3 sequence (DNA): TGCGCCAGCAGCCCTGGACAGGGCAATGAGCAGTTCTTC. Translating it yields CASSPGQGNEQFF. J is TRBJ2-1 and V is TRBV5-1, with 8 bases fitting TRBD1. Unmatched junction bases numbered 3, after V lost 4 bases and J lost 6 bases. There are 13 residues in the CDR3. From germline, CDR1 is SGHRS and CDR2 YFSETQ.

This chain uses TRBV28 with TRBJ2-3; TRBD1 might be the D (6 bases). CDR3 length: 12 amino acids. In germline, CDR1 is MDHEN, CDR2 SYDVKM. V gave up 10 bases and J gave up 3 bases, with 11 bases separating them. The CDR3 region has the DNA TGTGCCATTGAAGGACAGACAGATACGCAGTATTTT. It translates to CAIEGQTDTQYF. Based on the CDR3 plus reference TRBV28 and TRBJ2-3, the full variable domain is DVKVTQSSRYLVKRTGEKVFLECVQDMDHENMFWYRQDPGLGLRLIYFSYDVKMKEKGDIPEGYSVSREKKERFSLILESASTNQTSMYLCAIEGQTDTQYFGPGTRLTVL.

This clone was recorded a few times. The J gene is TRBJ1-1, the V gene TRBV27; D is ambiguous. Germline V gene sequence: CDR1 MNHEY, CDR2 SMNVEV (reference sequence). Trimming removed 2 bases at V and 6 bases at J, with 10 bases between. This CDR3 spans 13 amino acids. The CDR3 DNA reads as TGTGCCAGCAGTTTACAGGCTGAGGCTGAAGCTTTCTTT. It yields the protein CASSLQAEAEAFF.

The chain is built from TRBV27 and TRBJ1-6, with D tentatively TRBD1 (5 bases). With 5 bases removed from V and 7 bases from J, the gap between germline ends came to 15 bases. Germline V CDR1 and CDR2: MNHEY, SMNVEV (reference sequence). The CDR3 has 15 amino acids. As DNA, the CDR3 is TGTGCCAGCAGTGATGTAGGAAGGGACAATTCACCCCTCCACTTT. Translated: CASSDVGRDNSPLHF.

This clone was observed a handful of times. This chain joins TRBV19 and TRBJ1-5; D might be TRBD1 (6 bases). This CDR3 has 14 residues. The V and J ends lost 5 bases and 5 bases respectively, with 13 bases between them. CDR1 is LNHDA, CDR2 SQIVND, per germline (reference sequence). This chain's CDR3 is CASSPTGGHQPQHF. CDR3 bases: TGTGCCAGTAGTCCGACAGGAGGACATCAGCCCCAGCATTTT.

CDR3 residues: CASSVETTLHNEKLFF. DNA for the CDR3: TGTGCCAGCAGTGTAGAGACAACCCTCCACAATGAAAAACTGTTTTTT. V usage is TRBV2 and J usage is TRBJ1-4, with no clear D. Germline V gene data show CDR1 as SNHLY and CDR2 as FYNNEI. CDR3 length: 16 amino acids. The V end lost 4 bases, the J end lost 5 bases, and 17 bases lay between the germline ends.

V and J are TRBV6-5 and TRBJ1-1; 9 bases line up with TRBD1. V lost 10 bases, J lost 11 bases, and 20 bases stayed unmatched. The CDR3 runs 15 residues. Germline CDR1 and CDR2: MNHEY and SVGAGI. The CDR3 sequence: CATTTLNTGGAGAFF. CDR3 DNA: TGTGCCACCACGACCCTTAATACAGGGGGCGCGGGGGCTTTCTTT.

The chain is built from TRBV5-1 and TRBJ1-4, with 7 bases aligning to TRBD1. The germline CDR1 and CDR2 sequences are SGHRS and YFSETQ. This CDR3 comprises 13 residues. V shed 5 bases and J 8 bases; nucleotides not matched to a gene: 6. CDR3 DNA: TGCGCCAGCAGTTCTCAGGGACAGGAAAAACTGTTTTTT. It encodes CASSSQGQEKLFF.

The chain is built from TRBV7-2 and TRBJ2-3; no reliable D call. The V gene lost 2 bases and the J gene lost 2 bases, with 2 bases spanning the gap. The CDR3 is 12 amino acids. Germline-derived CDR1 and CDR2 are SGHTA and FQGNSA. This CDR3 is CASSLYTDTQYF. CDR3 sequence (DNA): TGTGCCAGCAGCTTATACACAGATACGCAGTATTTT.

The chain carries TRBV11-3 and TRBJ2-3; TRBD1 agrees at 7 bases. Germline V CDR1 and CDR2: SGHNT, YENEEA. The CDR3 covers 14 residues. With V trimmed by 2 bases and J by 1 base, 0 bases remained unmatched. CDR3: CASSLTGGTDTQYF. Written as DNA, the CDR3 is TGTGCCAGCAGCTTAACAGGGGGCACAGATACGCAGTATTTT.

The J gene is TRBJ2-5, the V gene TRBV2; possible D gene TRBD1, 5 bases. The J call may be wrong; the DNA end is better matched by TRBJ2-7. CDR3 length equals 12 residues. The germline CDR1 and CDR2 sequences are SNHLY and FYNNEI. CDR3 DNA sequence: TGTGCCAGCACAGCTCAGGGCCACGAGCAGTACTTC. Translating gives CASTAQGHEQYF.

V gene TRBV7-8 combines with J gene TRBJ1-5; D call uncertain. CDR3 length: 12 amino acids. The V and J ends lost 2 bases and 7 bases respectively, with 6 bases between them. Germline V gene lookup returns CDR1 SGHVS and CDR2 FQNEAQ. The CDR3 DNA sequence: TGTGCCAGCAGCTTACAAAGGCAGCCCCAGCATTTT. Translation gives CASSLQRQPQHF.

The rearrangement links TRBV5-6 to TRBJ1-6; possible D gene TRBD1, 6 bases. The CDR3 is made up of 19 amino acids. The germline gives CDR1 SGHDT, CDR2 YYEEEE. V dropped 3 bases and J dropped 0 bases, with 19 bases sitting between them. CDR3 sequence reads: CASSSSLGGLSSYNSPLHF. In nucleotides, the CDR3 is TGTGCCAGCAGCTCCTCTCTTGGGGGCCTAAGCTCCTATAATTCACCCCTCCACTTT.

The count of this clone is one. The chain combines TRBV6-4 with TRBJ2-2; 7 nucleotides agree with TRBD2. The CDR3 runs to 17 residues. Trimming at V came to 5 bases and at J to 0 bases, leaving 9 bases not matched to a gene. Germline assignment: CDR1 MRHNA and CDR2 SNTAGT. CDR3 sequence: CASSPLGGGPNTGELFF. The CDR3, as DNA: TGTGCCAGCAGTCCGCTGGGCGGGGGACCGAACACCGGGGAGCTGTTTTTT.

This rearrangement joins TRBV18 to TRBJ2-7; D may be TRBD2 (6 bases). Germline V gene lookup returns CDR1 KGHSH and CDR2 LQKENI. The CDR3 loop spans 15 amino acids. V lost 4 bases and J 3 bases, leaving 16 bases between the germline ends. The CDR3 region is CASSRGVSTLYEQYF. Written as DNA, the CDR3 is TGTGCCAGCTCACGGGGGGTCAGCACCCTCTACGAGCAGTACTTC. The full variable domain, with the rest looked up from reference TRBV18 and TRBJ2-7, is NAGVMQNPRHLVRRRGQEARLRCSPMKGHSHVYWYRQLPEEGLKFMVYLQKENIIDESGMPKERFSAEFPKEGPSILRIQQVVRGDSAAYFCASSRGVSTLYEQYFGPGTRLTVT.

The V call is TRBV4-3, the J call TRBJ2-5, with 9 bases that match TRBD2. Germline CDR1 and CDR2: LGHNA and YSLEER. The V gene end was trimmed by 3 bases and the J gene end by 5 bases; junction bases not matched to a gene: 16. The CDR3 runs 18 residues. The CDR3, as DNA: TGCGCCAGCAGCCAGGAAATGGAGCGGGGGGTCCGCTTGGAGACCCAGTACTTC. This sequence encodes CASSQEMERGVRLETQYF.